One sample yielded the 29 T cell receptor beta chains listed below, sequenced in a study of blood T cells in healthy people across ages. Primed by a sample-barcoded 5' primer and a J-beta primer mix, a second PCR proceeded for about 6 to 12 cycles. TCRdb itself ran the 5' RACE reads through MiXCR, one entry per CDR3 protein. The table lists 800,000 or so distinct CDR3 sequences, more than 20% of them singletons. The same data also contributed to another study, on T cells of mothers and their children.

Sequenced: blood. The receptors were sampled from a boy between 10 and 17 years old in good health.

This clonotype was observed a handful of times. The chain carries TRBV29-1 and TRBJ1-1; D gene ambiguous. V was pared by 7 bases and J by 4 bases, with 19 bases between. The germline CDR1 and CDR2 sequences are SQVTM and ANQGSEA. This CDR3 is built from 14 residues. The CDR3 reads CSGEVLGSSTEAFF. CDR3 in DNA: TGCAGCGGGGAGGTTTTGGGGTCTAGCACTGAAGCTTTCTTT.

This rearrangement joins TRBV30 to TRBJ1-1; tentative D call: TRBD1 (6 bases). V was pared by 5 bases and J by 4 bases, with 20 bases between. This CDR3 region has 15 residues. Germline V gene lookup returns CDR1 GTSNPN and CDR2 SVGIG (reference sequence). The CDR3 sequence is CAWGRGSPGGTEAFF. The DNA of the CDR3 is TGTGCCTGGGGCAGGGGCTCCCCCGGCGGCACTGAAGCTTTCTTT.

The rearrangement uses TRBV12-3 or TRBV12-4 and TRBJ2-1; D call uncertain. CDR3 length: 13 residues. V gave up 7 bases and J gave up 4 bases, with 11 bases separating them. This CDR3 reads CASTRVGYNEQFF. The CDR3 DNA reads as TGTGCCAGCACCCGAGTAGGTTACAATGAGCAGTTCTTC.

The table lists this clonotype with a few counts. The chain joins TRBV11-2 to TRBJ2-6; D is possibly TRBD2 (7 bases). CDR3 size: 20 residues. The V and J ends lost 5 bases and 5 bases respectively, with 28 bases between them. Germline V gene sequence: CDR1 SGHAT, CDR2 FQNNGV. Here the CDR3 reads CASSPRVGGGGTGRANVLTF. In DNA form, the CDR3 reads TGTGCCAGCAGCCCAAGGGTTGGGGGCGGGGGTACTGGTAGGGCCAACGTCCTGACTTTC.

This clonotype was seen a handful of times. The chain joins TRBV4-3 to TRBJ1-2; D gene ambiguous. Trimming took 0 bases from V and 8 from J, leaving 16 bases between them. The CDR3 runs 15 residues. Germline assignment: CDR1 LGHNA and CDR2 YSLEER. Here the CDR3 reads CASSQEGLGGRGYTF. CDR3 DNA: TGCGCCAGCAGCCAAGAGGGCCTTGGCGGTAGGGGCTACACCTTC.

This clonotype has just a few counts. The chain links TRBV9 to TRBJ2-7; 8 nucleotides align to TRBD2. The CDR3 spans 15 residues. Germline CDR1 is SGDLS and CDR2 is YYNGEE. V lost 1 base to trimming and J lost 1 base; unmatched junction nucleotides: 4. The CDR3 DNA is TGTGCCAGCAGCGTATCCAGCGGGGGATCCTACGAGCAGTACTTC. This gives the protein CASSVSSGGSYEQYF.

In this sample, this clonotype turned up a few times. In DNA, the CDR3 is TGCAGTGCTAGAGCAGGGGCCGGGGAGCTGTTTTTT. This gives the protein CSARAGAGELFF. V usage is TRBV20-1 and J usage is TRBJ2-2; D perhaps matches TRBD1 (6 bases). The V gene's germline CDR1 is DFQATT and CDR2 SNEGSKA (reference sequence). V was pared by 1 base and J by 6 bases, with 6 bases between. The CDR3 contains 12 residues.

In its sample, this clonotype was seen a few times. The chain uses TRBV29-1 and TRBJ2-1; 16 bases map to TRBD2. The end of the DNA aligns better with TRBJ2-5, so the J call may be wrong. The germline CDR1 and CDR2 sequences are SQVTM and ANQGSEA. The CDR3 spans 16 residues. The CDR3 here is CSVLPGTSGGAETQYF. The CDR3 DNA follows: TGCAGCGTTTTACCCGGGACTAGCGGGGGGGCCGAGACCCAGTACTTC.

V is TRBV9 and J is TRBJ2-7, with D unclear. This CDR3 contains 14 residues. V shed 3 bases and J shed 0 bases, with 10 bases lying between them. CDR1 and CDR2 (germline): SGDLS, YYNGEE. This chain's CDR3 is CASSALDGSYEQYF. The CDR3 DNA reads TGTGCCAGCAGCGCCCTGGACGGCTCCTACGAGCAGTACTTC.

The J gene is TRBJ1-5, the V gene TRBV21-1; the listed D gene, TRBD1, was not tested against the DNA. TRBV21-1 is described as a pseudogene. This CDR3 is built from 15 residues. DNA for the CDR3: TGTGCCGGCACCCTATTGATCCCCCACGATCAGCCCCAGCATTTT. It yields the protein CAGTLLIPHDQPQHF.

The chain employs TRBV20-1 and TRBJ2-3, with TRBD1 matching 11 bases. The CDR3 is 15 residues long. With 5 bases clipped from V and 7 bases from J, the junction kept 11 bases outside the gene matches. CDR1 and CDR2 (germline): DFQATT, SNEGSKA (reference sequence). CDR3 DNA: TGCAGTGCTTCTCCTCCCGGGACAGGGGGATATACGCAGTATTTT. Translation: CSASPPGTGGYTQYF.

In its sample, this clonotype was seen once. CDR3 nucleotides: TGTGCCAGCAGTTACCATACAGGGGGCGTGGGCGAGCAGTACTTC. Its protein is CASSYHTGGVGEQYF. The gene calls are TRBV6-6 and TRBJ2-5; 9 bases are shared with TRBD1. The DNA matches TRBJ2-7 better at its end, which makes the J call doubtful. The V gene's germline CDR1 is MNHNY and CDR2 SVGAGI (reference sequence). The CDR3 runs 15 residues.

This clonotype turned up a few times. The chain uses TRBV15 and TRBJ2-1; possibly TRBD2 for D (7 bases). V was clipped by 0 bases and J by 15 bases, with 21 bases between them. The germline gives CDR1 LNHNV, CDR2 YYDKDF (reference sequence). The CDR3 contains 15 residues. CDR3 loop: CATSRDLQGGENWFF. The CDR3 coding sequence is TGTGCCACCAGCAGAGATCTACAGGGAGGGGAAAATTGGTTCTTC.

This clonotype was seen a few times. The chain links TRBV9 to TRBJ1-1, with D possibly TRBD1 on 5 matching bases. V was cut by 2 bases and J by 1 base, with 9 bases left in between. The germline V gene encodes CDR1 SGDLS and CDR2 YYNGEE. The CDR3 is 14 residues long. Here the CDR3 reads CASSVEGRNTEAFF. CDR3 in DNA: TGTGCCAGCAGCGTGGAGGGGCGGAACACTGAAGCTTTCTTT.

The CDR3 spells CSAEGDSATETQYF. The CDR3 DNA reads as TGCAGTGCTGAGGGGGACAGCGCCACGGAGACCCAGTACTTC. The chain recombines TRBV20-1 with TRBJ2-5, with TRBD1 matching over 7 bases. The CDR3 totals 14 residues. Germline V gene data show CDR1 as DFQATT and CDR2 as SNEGSKA (reference sequence). The ends lost 5 bases at V and 5 bases at J; junction bases unmatched: 11.

The gene calls are TRBV7-9 and TRBJ2-7; weak D call: TRBD2 (5 bases). The CDR3 runs to 15 residues. Germline assignment: CDR1 SEHNR and CDR2 FQNEAQ (reference sequence). V shed 2 bases and J shed 1 base, with 12 bases lying between them. The chain's CDR3 is CASSLPEAESYEQYF. The DNA of the CDR3 is TGTGCCAGCAGCTTACCAGAAGCGGAGTCCTACGAGCAGTACTTC.

The chain has TRBV29-1 and TRBJ2-1; maybe TRBD1 (8 bases). This CDR3 is built from 14 residues. Deletions cut 7 bases from V and 2 bases from J, with 15 bases between. Germline V gene data show CDR1 as SQVTM and CDR2 as ANQGSEA. The CDR3 sequence: CSAEQGGPYNEQFF. The CDR3, as DNA: TGCAGCGCCGAACAGGGGGGGCCCTACAATGAGCAGTTCTTC.

This clonotype has a handful of counts. This rearrangement joins TRBV12-3 or TRBV12-4 to TRBJ2-7; maybe TRBD1 (6 bases). Trimming cost V 5 bases and J 4 bases, with 12 bases left between them. CDR3 size: 13 residues. The CDR3 here is CASSLGTKYEQYF. Written as DNA, the CDR3 is TGTGCCAGCAGTCTCGGGACAAAGTACGAGCAGTACTTC.

CDR3: CSASVEGTGRTEAFF. CDR3 in DNA: TGCAGTGCTAGTGTTGAAGGGACAGGACGCACTGAAGCTTTCTTT. The V call is TRBV20-1, the J call TRBJ1-1; 8 bases match TRBD1. The germline V gene encodes CDR1 DFQATT and CDR2 SNEGSKA (reference sequence). The J segment lost 4 bases and the V segment lost 3 bases, leaving 10 bases of the junction unmatched. The CDR3 length is 15 residues.

This clonotype came up a few times. The chain carries TRBV29-1 and TRBJ2-1; 7 bases are shared with TRBD1. There are 14 residues in the CDR3. Trimming cost V 7 bases and J 5 bases; bases outside gene matches: 11. Germline CDR1 SQVTM, CDR2 ANQGSEA. The CDR3 here is CSGLLGQLNNEQFF. CDR3 nucleotides: TGCAGCGGCCTATTGGGACAGCTAAACAATGAGCAGTTCTTC.

The sample holds a few counts of this clonotype. This chain uses TRBV18 with TRBJ1-2; D gene uncertain. The CDR3 is 13 residues long. Trimming cost V 6 bases and J 5 bases, with 13 bases left between them. Germline V gene lookup returns CDR1 KGHSH and CDR2 LQKENI. CDR3 DNA sequence: TGTGCCAGCTCCACCGGGGAGCGGTATGGCTACACCTTC. Translating it yields CASSTGERYGYTF. The complete variable domain, with remaining parts taken from reference TRBV18 and TRBJ1-2, reads NAGVMQNPRHLVRRRGQEARLRCSPMKGHSHVYWYRQLPEEGLKFMVYLQKENIIDESGMPKERFSAEFPKEGPSILRIQQVVRGDSAAYFCASSTGERYGYTFGSGTRLTVV.

This clonotype was seen at least ten times. The CDR3 DNA follows: TGTGCCAGCAGTCCCGGGACGTGGTTCGGTACGAGCACAGATACGCAGTATTTT. Protein sequence: CASSPGTWFGTSTDTQYF. The V call is TRBV12-3 or TRBV12-4, the J call TRBJ2-3; D could derive from TRBD1 or TRBD2 (5 bases each). Trimming removed 5 bases from V and 0 bases from J, with 21 bases in between. The CDR3 sequence is 18 residues long.

This clonotype was observed a few times. The chain combines TRBV12-3 or TRBV12-4 with TRBJ2-7; D remains unclear. There are 13 residues in the CDR3. Between the trimmed V and J ends, which lost 3 bases and 4 bases, there was a span of 10 bases. This CDR3 reads CASSFGRVYEQYF. In nucleotides, the CDR3 is TGTGCCAGCAGTTTTGGCAGAGTATACGAGCAGTACTTC.

The CDR3 loop reads CASTLTRQETQYF. The CDR3 nucleotides are TGTGCCAGCACCCTAACAAGACAAGAGACCCAGTACTTC. V usage is TRBV7-8 and J usage is TRBJ2-5; D not certain. V was shortened by 7 bases and J by 2 bases, with 11 bases between the two germline ends. This CDR3 is 13 amino acids long. In germline, CDR1 is SGHVS, CDR2 FQNEAQ.

The gene calls are TRBV9 and TRBJ2-1, with D uncertain. V was clipped by 3 bases and J by 4 bases, with 14 bases between them. There are 15 residues in the CDR3. Germline V gene data show CDR1 as SGDLS and CDR2 as YYNGEE. The CDR3 reads CASSDDRGAYNEQFF. For the CDR3, the DNA is TGTGCCAGCAGCGATGACCGCGGCGCGTACAATGAGCAGTTCTTC.

The DNA for the CDR3 is TGCAGTGCTAGAGGGGCGGCGCCAGATACGCAGTATTTT. This encodes CSARGAAPDTQYF. The J gene is TRBJ2-3, the V gene TRBV20-1, with D unclear. The CDR3 covers 13 residues. Germline V gene lookup returns CDR1 DFQATT and CDR2 SNEGSKA (reference sequence). V was clipped by 1 base and J by 4 bases, with 9 bases between them.

The V gene is TRBV12-3 or TRBV12-4, the J gene TRBJ2-3; D possibly corresponds to TRBD2 (6 bases). The CDR3 extends over 13 amino acids. Trimming cost V 8 bases and J 2 bases, with 11 bases left between them. The CDR3 loop is CASDGGYTDTQYF. The CDR3 nucleotides read TGTGCCAGCGACGGGGGATACACAGATACGCAGTATTTT.

The chain employs TRBV20-1 and TRBJ2-5, with TRBD2 identical over 12 bases. This CDR3 region has 13 residues. Germline CDR1 is DFQATT and CDR2 is SNEGSKA (reference sequence). CDR3 nucleotide sequence: TGCAGCGCTCAGCCTAGCGGGAGGGACACCCAGTACTTC. Translating gives CSAQPSGRDTQYF.

The gene calls are TRBV14 and TRBJ1-4; D is perhaps TRBD1 (5 bases). Trimming pared 1 base from V and 0 bases from J, leaving 6 bases between. This CDR3 region has 15 residues. Germline CDR1 reads SGHDN; CDR2 reads FVKESK. This CDR3 reads CASSQVGPTNEKLFF. The CDR3 bases are TGTGCCAGCAGCCAAGTGGGACCAACTAATGAAAAACTGTTTTTT.